Listed here is a single TCR beta chain. Its antigen is currently unknown. CDR1 and CDR2 (germline): MDHEN, SYDVKM. The CDR3 loop spans 16 amino acids. After removal of 5 bases from V and 4 bases from J, the junction contained 8 bases not matched to a gene. The iRepertoire nested amplicon-rescue multiplex PCR amplified TCR alpha and beta CDR3s from RNA. TCRdb passed the multiplex PCR reads through MiXCR, listing each CDR3 protein once. This sample has roughly 350,000 distinct CDR3 sequences, with 41% found just once. The source of the sample is a study of glioma-infiltrating T cells. Study details: Glioblastomas were WHO grade IV, sampled at first diagnosis; low-grade were grade II. Sequencing aimed for roughly 4.5- to 11-fold coverage of about 920,000 peripheral T cells. Before surgery, glioma patients received dexamethasone for at most six days. Study-wide results and caveats: Shared blood CDR3 signature motifs marked patients with low tissue-blood divergence.

What was sequenced was glioma tissue, nonneoplastic brain tissue, or PBMCs (not recorded which). The receptor's source is a human donor with low-grade glioma or glioblastoma, undergoing nonglioma brain surgery, or in good health (not recorded which). This chain links TRBV28 with TRBJ2-7; 13 nucleotides match TRBD2. The CDR3 reads CASSPPGLAGPYEQYF. CDR3 in DNA: TGTGCCAGCAGTCCCCCGGGACTAGCGGGACCTTACGAGCAGTACTTC.